Listed below are T cell receptor beta chains from one sample, sequenced in a study of beta chain features in type 1 diabetes. Produced via immunoSEQ multiplex PCR; TCRdb's table is partial and in-frame only. This table has about 620,000 clones, less than 20% appearing once. Source material: naive CD4+ T cells from blood. These TCRs come from a man aged 18 to 30 in good health. CDR3s include the opening cysteine and the closing phenylalanine or tryptophan. A D gene is named only where the DNA matches it firmly. Clone sizes are given selectively: once, few, many, or a class where the clone is expanded.

13	TRBJ1-5	NA	TRBV5-8	NA	CASSLVGNQPQHF	TGTGCCAGCAGCTTGGTGGGGAATCAGCCCCAGCATTTT
15	TRBJ2-7	TRBD1	TRBV6-6	NA	CASSYNRGQGYEQYF	TGTGCCAGCAGTTACAATCGCGGACAGGGCTACGAGCAGTACTTC
17	TRBJ2-3	TRBD2	TRBV9	few	CASSRRSGVASTDTQYF	TGTGCCAGCAGCCGACGTAGCGGGGTGGCTAGCACAGATACGCAGTATTTT
12	TRBJ1-4	NA	TRBV19	few	CASRRANEKLFF	TGTGCCAGTCGAAGAGCTAATGAAAAACTGTTTTTT
15	TRBJ2-7	NA	TRBV19	few	CASSIYGGARSEQYF	TGTGCCAGTAGTATTTATGGGGGCGCTCGGAGCGAGCAGTACTTC
17	TRBJ1-5	NA	TRBV29-1	few	CSVASLDSRSSNQPQHF	TGCAGCGTTGCATCGTTGGACAGCCGTTCGAGCAATCAGCCCCAGCATTTT
15	TRBJ2-7	TRBD1	TRBV6-5	few	CASSYMGRGQGEQYF	TGTGCCAGCAGTTACATGGGCAGGGGGCAAGGTGAGCAGTACTTC
17	TRBJ2-4	TRBD2	TRBV7-2	few	CASSLVGGAHSANIQYF	TGTGCCAGCAGCTTAGTCGGGGGGGCCCATTCCGCGAACATTCAGTACTTC
14	TRBJ1-1	NA	TRBV7-2	few	CASVKTGSGTEAFF	TGTGCCAGCGTAAAGACAGGATCCGGGACTGAAGCTTTCTTT
16	TRBJ2-7	TRBD2	TRBV7-2	NA	CASSSGRGLAAYEQYF	TGTGCCAGCAGCTCCGGACGGGGACTAGCGGCCTACGAGCAGTACTTC
14	TRBJ1-1	NA	TRBV7-8	NA	CASRLAGLNTEAFF	TGTGCCAGCAGGCTGGCAGGGCTGAACACTGAAGCTTTCTTT
14	TRBJ1-1	NA	TRBV11-2	few	CASSPRTVNTEAFF	TGTGCCAGCAGCCCCCGGACCGTCAACACTGAAGCTTTCTTT
15	TRBJ1-3	NA	TRBV25-1	NA	CASVPGWGFRNTIYF	TGTGCCAGCGTCCCAGGGTGGGGATTTCGAAACACCATATATTTT
15	TRBJ1-1	NA	TRBV14	NA	CASRRYSTWNTEAFF	TGTGCCAGCAGAAGATATTCGACCTGGAACACTGAAGCTTTCTTT
14	TRBJ2-7	NA	TRBV27	few	CASSLGQARREQYF	TGTGCCAGCAGCTTGGGTCAGGCCAGGCGCGAGCAGTACTTC
16	TRBJ2-2	NA	TRBV9	NA	CASSVGRATNTGELFF	TGTGCCAGCAGCGTAGGTAGGGCTACGAACACCGGGGAGCTGTTTTTT